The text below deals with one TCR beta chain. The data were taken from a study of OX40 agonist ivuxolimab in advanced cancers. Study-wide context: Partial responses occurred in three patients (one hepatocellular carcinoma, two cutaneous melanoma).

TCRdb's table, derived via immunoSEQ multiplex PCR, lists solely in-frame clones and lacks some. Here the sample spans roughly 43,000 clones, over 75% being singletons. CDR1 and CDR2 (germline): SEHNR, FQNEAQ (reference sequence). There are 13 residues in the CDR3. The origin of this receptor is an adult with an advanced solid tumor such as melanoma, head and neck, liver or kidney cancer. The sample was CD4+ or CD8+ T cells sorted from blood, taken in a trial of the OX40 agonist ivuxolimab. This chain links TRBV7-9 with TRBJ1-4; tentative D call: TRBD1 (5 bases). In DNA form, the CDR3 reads TGTGAACTGTCGACAGCACCCAATGAAAAACTGTTTTTT. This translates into CELSTAPNEKLFF.